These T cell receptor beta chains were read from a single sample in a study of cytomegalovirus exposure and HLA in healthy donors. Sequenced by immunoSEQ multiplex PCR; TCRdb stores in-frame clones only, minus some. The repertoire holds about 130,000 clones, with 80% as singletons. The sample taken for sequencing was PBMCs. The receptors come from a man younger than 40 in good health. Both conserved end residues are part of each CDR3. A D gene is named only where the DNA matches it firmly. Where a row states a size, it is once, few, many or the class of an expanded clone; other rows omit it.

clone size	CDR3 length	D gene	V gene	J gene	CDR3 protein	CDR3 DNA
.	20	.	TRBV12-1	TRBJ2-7	CASSFAPRGLAGQPPNEQYF	TGTGCCAGCAGCTTTGCGCCAAGGGGACTAGCGGGCCAGCCCCCCAACGAGCAGTACTTC
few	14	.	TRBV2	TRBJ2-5	CASRWGVGQETQYF	TGTGCCAGCCGCTGGGGGGTAGGCCAAGAGACCCAGTACTTC
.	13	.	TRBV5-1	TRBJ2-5	CASSEMYQETQYF	TGCGCCAGCAGTGAGATGTACCAAGAGACCCAGTACTTC
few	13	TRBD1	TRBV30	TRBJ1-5	CAWNPGGNQPQHF	TGTGCCTGGAATCCAGGGGGTAATCAGCCCCAGCATTTT
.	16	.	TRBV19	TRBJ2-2	CASSIYGSRDTGELFF	TGTGCCAGTAGTATATACGGGAGTAGGGACACCGGGGAGCTGTTTTTT
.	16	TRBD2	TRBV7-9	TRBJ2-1	CASSPRGLADYNEQFF	TGTGCCAGCAGCCCGCGGGGACTAGCGGATTACAATGAGCAGTTCTTC
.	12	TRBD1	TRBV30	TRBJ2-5	CAWGSTGIVQYF	TGTGCCTGGGGGTCGACAGGGATTGTGCAGTACTTC
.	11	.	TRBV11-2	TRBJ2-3	CASSIPGTQYF	TGTGCCAGCAGCATCCCGGGTACGCAGTATTTT
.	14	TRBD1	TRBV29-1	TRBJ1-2	CSVGGTGGPYGYTF	TGCAGCGTGGGGGGGACAGGGGGCCCCTATGGCTACACCTTC
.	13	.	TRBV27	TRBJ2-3	CASSGPGGDTQYF	TGTGCCAGCAGCGGACCTGGCGGGGATACGCAGTATTTT
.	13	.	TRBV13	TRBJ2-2	CASRIGRTGELFF	TGTGCCAGCCGTATAGGGAGGACCGGGGAGCTGTTTTTT
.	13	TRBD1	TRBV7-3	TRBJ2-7	CASSLQGGNEQYF	TGTGCCAGCAGCCTACAGGGGGGTAACGAGCAGTACTTC
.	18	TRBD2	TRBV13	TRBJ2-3	CASSSAKILAGLTDTQYF	TGTGCCAGCAGCTCAGCCAAAATACTAGCGGGCCTTACAGATACGCAGTATTTT
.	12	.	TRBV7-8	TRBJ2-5	CASRPGQETQYF	TGTGCCAGCAGGCCCGGGCAAGAGACCCAGTACTTC
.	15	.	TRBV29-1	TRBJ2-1	CSVGHTETSYNEQFF	TGCAGCGTTGGCCACACAGAAACATCCTACAATGAGCAGTTCTTC
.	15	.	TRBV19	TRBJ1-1	CASSTQTEIDTEAFF	TGTGCCAGTAGTACCCAGACAGAAATCGACACTGAAGCTTTCTTT
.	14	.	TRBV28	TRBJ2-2	CASRTQGGTGELFF	TGTGCCAGCAGAACCCAGGGTGGCACCGGGGAGCTGTTTTTT
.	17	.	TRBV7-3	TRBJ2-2	CASSLSGGSFNTGELFF	TGTGCCAGCAGCTTAAGTGGGGGGAGCTTCAACACCGGGGAGCTGTTTTTT
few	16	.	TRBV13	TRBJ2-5	CASSSNYRARRETQYF	TGTGCCAGCAGCTCCAACTACAGGGCTCGGCGGGAGACCCAGTACTTC
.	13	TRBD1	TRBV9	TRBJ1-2	CASSAGQAYGYTF	TGTGCCAGCAGCGCGGGACAGGCATATGGCTACACCTTC
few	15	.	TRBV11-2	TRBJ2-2	CASSSQQGWGGELFF	TGTGCCAGCAGCTCCCAACAGGGCTGGGGCGGGGAGCTGTTTTTT
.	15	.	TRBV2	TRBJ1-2	CASLPGTRSNYGYTF	TGTGCCAGCCTTCCGGGAACACGATCTAACTATGGCTACACCTTC
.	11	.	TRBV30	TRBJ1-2	CAWSTGYGYTF	TGTGCCTGGAGTACAGGGTATGGCTACACCTTC
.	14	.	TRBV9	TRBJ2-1	CASSVGPGWAEQFF	TGTGCCAGCAGCGTAGGCCCGGGGTGGGCTGAGCAGTTCTTC
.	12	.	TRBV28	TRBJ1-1	CASSLRITEAFF	TGTGCCAGCAGTTTACGTATCACTGAAGCTTTCTTT
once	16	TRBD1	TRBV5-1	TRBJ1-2	CASSSNRGGGIYGYTF	TGCGCCAGCAGTTCTAACCGAGGGGGCGGAATCTATGGCTACACCTTC
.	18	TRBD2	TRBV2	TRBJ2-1	CASSNQQLTSGLHNEQFF	TGTGCCAGCAGTAACCAACAACTGACTAGCGGGCTGCACAATGAGCAGTTCTTC
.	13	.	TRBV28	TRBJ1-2	CASSLGGALGYTF	TGTGCCAGCAGTTTGGGGGGGGCGCTGGGCTACACCTTC
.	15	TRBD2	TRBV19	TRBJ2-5	CASSISGRFGGTQYF	TGTGCCAGTAGTATCAGCGGGAGGTTCGGAGGGACCCAGTACTTC